The 21 T cell receptor beta chains below were found in one sample sequenced in a study of shared T cell receptors in the human thymus. Sequencing was performed with immunoSEQ multiplex PCR; in TCRdb, only in-frame clones are kept and a portion is missing. The sample lists around 340,000 clones, roughly 94% occurring once. The sample was thymocytes. The origin of the receptors is a human donor.

The sample holds one count of this clone. The V and J genes are TRBV5-1 and TRBJ2-3, with D uncertain. V lost 0 bases and J 6 bases, leaving 5 bases between the germline ends. This CDR3 region has 12 residues. In germline, CDR1 is SGHRS, CDR2 YFSETQ. CDR3 residues: CASSLGVDTQYF. The CDR3 coding sequence is TGCGCCAGCAGCTTGGGTGTTGATACGCAGTATTTT.

This chain joins TRBV30 and TRBJ1-1, with D maybe TRBD1 (6 bases). Germline values: CDR1 GTSNPN, CDR2 SVGIG (reference sequence). Trimming took 3 bases from V and 0 from J, leaving 17 bases between them. This CDR3 is built from 16 residues. The CDR3 loop is CAWSLRGGPMNTEAFF. The CDR3 nucleotides read TGTGCCTGGAGCCTAAGGGGGGGGCCGATGAACACTGAAGCTTTCTTT. The full variable domain, rest sourced from reference TRBV30 and TRBJ1-1, is SQTIHQWPATLVQPVGSPLSLECTVEGTSNPNLYWYRQAAGRGLQLLFYSVGIGQISSEVPQNLSASRPQDRQFILSSKKLLLSDSGFYLCAWSLRGGPMNTEAFFGQGTRLTVV.

This clone was seen a single time. The chain recombines TRBV11-1 with TRBJ2-1; 12 bases fit TRBD2. CDR1 and CDR2 (germline): SGHAT, FQDESV (reference sequence). The CDR3 loop spans 18 amino acids. The V gene end was trimmed by 0 bases and the J gene end by 8 bases; junction bases not matched to a gene: 11. The CDR3 DNA follows: TGTGCCAGCAGCTTAGCCCTCCGACTAGCGGGAGTTAAGGATGAGCAGTTCTTC. The encoded protein is CASSLALRLAGVKDEQFF.

The chain combines TRBV25-1 with TRBJ2-7; 9 bases align to TRBD2. The CDR3 loop spans 17 amino acids. Per the germline V gene, CDR1 is MGHDK and CDR2 is SYGVNS. Trimming cost V 1 base and J 0 bases; bases outside gene matches: 7. CDR3 nucleotides: TGTGCCAGCAGTGAATCCCGCCTAGCGGGGAGCTCCTACGAGCAGTACTTC. Its translation: CASSESRLAGSSYEQYF.

V and J are TRBV21-1 and TRBJ2-1; the table's D call, TRBD2, was not checked against the DNA. TRBV21-1 is an annotated pseudogene. CDR3 length equals 22 residues. CDR3 loop: CASSKGVGPGLAGEAAYNEQFF. The CDR3 DNA reads as TGTGCCAGCAGCAAAGGAGTGGGCCCGGGACTAGCGGGAGAGGCGGCCTACAATGAGCAGTTCTTC.

The V call is TRBV30, the J call TRBJ2-2; 7 bases align to TRBD1. This CDR3 comprises 18 residues. CDR1 and CDR2 (germline): GTSNPN, SVGIG (reference sequence). V gave up 2 bases and J gave up 2 bases; unmatched junction bases: 14. As DNA, the CDR3 is TGTGCCTGGAGTCGGGACAGCTACTACATTTTCAACACCGGGGAGCTGTTTTTT. This codes for CAWSRDSYYIFNTGELFF. The variable domain in full, completed from reference TRBV30 and TRBJ2-2, reads SQTIHQWPATLVQPVGSPLSLECTVEGTSNPNLYWYRQAAGRGLQLLFYSVGIGQISSEVPQNLSASRPQDRQFILSSKKLLLSDSGFYLCAWSRDSYYIFNTGELFFGEGSRLTVL.

The V call is TRBV5-8, the J call TRBJ2-5; D is unclear. Germline CDR1 reads SGHTS; CDR2 reads YDEGEE. This CDR3 comprises 15 residues. Trimming cost V 0 bases and J 5 bases, with 14 bases left between them. The CDR3 region is CASSLDRFSPETQYF. The CDR3 DNA follows: TGTGCCAGCAGCTTGGATAGGTTTTCTCCGGAGACCCAGTACTTC.

The chain is built from TRBV30 and TRBJ2-1; D not certain. CDR3 size: 14 residues. Trimming pared 4 bases from V and 1 base from J, leaving 11 bases between. Germline V gene lookup returns CDR1 GTSNPN and CDR2 SVGIG (reference sequence). The CDR3 loop reads CAWNRRVSYNEQFF. The CDR3, as DNA: TGTGCCTGGAATCGCAGAGTTTCCTACAATGAGCAGTTCTTC.

V and J are TRBV2 and TRBJ1-1; D call uncertain. CDR1 is SNHLY, CDR2 FYNNEI, per germline. CDR3 size: 16 residues. V lost 8 bases and J 2 bases, leaving 21 bases between the germline ends. The CDR3 nucleotides read TGTGCCAGCCACCCCCGAGAAACTGATCAAAACACTGAAGCTTTCTTT. Translating gives CASHPRETDQNTEAFF.

This chain uses TRBV14 with TRBJ2-7; TRBD1 is a possible D gene (5 bases). The V gene's germline CDR1 is SGHDN and CDR2 FVKESK. V was shortened by 1 base and J by 10 bases, with 14 bases between the two germline ends. The CDR3 consists of 13 residues. CDR3 protein: CASSQGSETAQYF. CDR3 bases: TGTGCCAGCAGCCAAGGGTCGGAGACAGCTCAGTACTTC.

The chain carries TRBV9 and TRBJ1-4; D gene unclear. Between the trimmed V and J ends, which lost 0 bases and 0 bases, there was a span of 15 bases. From germline, CDR1 is SGDLS and CDR2 YYNGEE. The length of the CDR3 is 18 residues. CDR3: CASSVGHTKIATNEKLFF. The CDR3 nucleotides read TGTGCCAGCAGCGTAGGGCATACTAAGATTGCAACTAATGAAAAACTGTTTTTT. The full variable domain, its missing parts supplied by reference TRBV9 and TRBJ1-4, is DSGVTQTPKHLITATGQRVTLRCSPRSGDLSVYWYQQSLDQGLQFLIQYYNGEERAKGNILERFSAQQFPDLHSELNLSSLELGDSALYFCASSVGHTKIATNEKLFFGSGTQLSVL.

This chain uses TRBV5-6 with TRBJ2-2; D uncertain. Germline V gene sequence: CDR1 SGHDT, CDR2 YYEEEE. The V end was cut by 4 bases, the J end by 4 bases, with 20 bases between. There are 17 residues in the CDR3. CDR3 sequence: CASSLPYGEKPTGELFF. In DNA, the CDR3 is TGTGCCAGCAGCCTCCCTTATGGGGAAAAACCCACCGGGGAGCTGTTTTTT.

This clone has just one count. The genes are TRBV7-8 and TRBJ1-1; D uncertain. The V and J ends lost 8 bases and 3 bases respectively, with 13 bases between them. From germline, CDR1 is SGHVS and CDR2 FQNEAQ. CDR3 length: 13 residues. CDR3 sequence (DNA): TGTGCCAGCGGCTCGAAGGTCGACACTGAAGCTTTCTTT. Protein sequence: CASGSKVDTEAFF.

The chain couples TRBV28 to TRBJ2-7; D not certain. The CDR3 extends over 17 amino acids. Germline values: CDR1 MDHEN, CDR2 SYDVKM. With 3 bases removed from V and 0 bases from J, the gap between germline ends came to 18 bases. The CDR3, as DNA: TGTGCCAGCAGTTTCCCCGGACCGCGGTCGGGCTCCTACGAGCAGTACTTC. This codes for CASSFPGPRSGSYEQYF.

J is TRBJ2-5 and V is TRBV5-1; possible D gene TRBD2, 6 bases. Germline V lookup: CDR1 SGHRS, CDR2 YFSETQ. V lost 3 bases to trimming and J lost 2 bases, with 8 bases between them. The CDR3 contains 13 residues. The CDR3 protein is CASSSGVQETQYF. CDR3 DNA: TGCGCCAGCAGCTCGGGAGTACAAGAGACCCAGTACTTC.

The chain employs TRBV28 and TRBJ2-4; 9 bases line up with TRBD2. The J segment lost 2 bases and the V segment lost 1 base, leaving 18 bases of the junction unmatched. The V gene's germline CDR1 is MDHEN and CDR2 SYDVKM. This CDR3 contains 21 residues. This chain's CDR3 is CASSLYPAWREGMLTKNIQYF. The CDR3, as DNA: TGTGCCAGCAGTTTATATCCCGCTTGGCGGGAGGGAATGTTGACCAAAAACATTCAGTACTTC.

The chain has TRBV6-5 and TRBJ1-5, with TRBD1 matching over 7 bases. V was pared by 6 bases and J by 3 bases, with 5 bases of the junction left unmatched. The CDR3 runs to 14 residues. The germline CDR1 and CDR2 sequences are MNHEY and SVGAGI. The CDR3 spells CASSSTGINQPQHF. The CDR3 DNA follows: TGTGCCAGCAGCTCGACAGGGATCAATCAGCCCCAGCATTTT.

The V and J genes are TRBV7-3 and TRBJ2-3, with 8 bases lining up with TRBD2. V was clipped by 1 base and J by 4 bases; unmatched bases: 10. The germline V gene encodes CDR1 SGHTA and CDR2 FQGTGA. The CDR3 loop spans 17 amino acids. Here the CDR3 DNA reads TGTGCCAGCAGCTTAAGTATTAGCGGGGCTGGGGCAGATACGCAGTATTTT. Translated, it gives CASSLSISGAGADTQYF.

This chain links TRBV28 with TRBJ2-7, with TRBD1 matching 9 bases. Germline-derived CDR1 and CDR2 are MDHEN and SYDVKM. CDR3 length: 18 residues. After removal of 1 base from V and 7 bases from J, the junction contained 17 bases not matched to a gene. The CDR3 region is CASSLFVGRRTGVGEQYF. The DNA for the CDR3 is TGTGCCAGCAGTTTATTTGTGGGCCGGCGGACAGGGGTGGGAGAGCAGTACTTC.

The CDR3 nucleotides read TGTGCCAGCTCACCGCCTTCTAAAAAGGTGCTAGCGGTGAGCTACGAGCAGTACTTC. Its protein product is CASSPPSKKVLAVSYEQYF. The rearrangement uses TRBV18 and TRBJ2-7; 7 bases fit TRBD2. The length of the CDR3 is 19 residues. V lost 3 bases, J lost 3 bases, and 20 bases stayed unmatched. Germline V lookup: CDR1 KGHSH, CDR2 LQKENI.

The chain combines TRBV4-1 with TRBJ2-5; D might be TRBD2 (6 bases). This CDR3 is 16 amino acids long. The V end lost 0 bases, the J end lost 2 bases, and 13 bases lay between the germline ends. Germline CDR1 and CDR2: MGHRA and YSYEKL. CDR3 nucleotide sequence: TGCGCCAGCAGCCAAGACGGAGGGAGGTGGCAAGAGACCCAGTACTTC. Residues: CASSQDGGRWQETQYF.